Here is one TCR beta chain with its context. This clonotype was seen only a few times. The clone's antigen remains unknown. Qualities for individual bases were not recorded, and no much larger clone is one base off. The record originates from a study of identical twins (TCRdb year 2016). For context, the study as a whole: The study deep-sequenced TCR alpha and beta repertoires from monozygotic twins, unrelated adults of various ages and cord blood to test whether fetal clonotypes persist. To rule out contamination, the twin experiments were replicated at different times with different library preparation protocols.

Beyond this particular receptor, the publication reports: The excess sharing between twins in beta out-of-frame sequences was weaker because fewer shared sequences reduced the signal-to-noise ratio. Abundant cord blood beta clonotypes had fewer insertions, young adult naive repertoires showed a similar but weaker trend, and memory repertoires showed no such trend. Zero-insertion analyses could be partly confounded by invariant T cells such as MAIT and iNKT, although diverse VJ usage argued against such confounding for most clonotypes. Compared with coincidental sharing between unrelated individuals, out-of-frame TCR alpha sequences shared between twins showed an excess of sequences with low generation probability. In monozygotic twins, out-of-frame TCR alpha sharing was systematically underestimated by recombination models, although the models agreed with sharing between unrelated individuals. Because the same donors could not be followed over many years, conclusions were based on cross-sectional statistical analysis.

Receptor libraries were prepared by 5' RACE. The run used an Illumina HiSeq 2000. A universal primer binding site was added through template switching, and the final cDNA carried a unique molecular identifier so that TCR cDNA molecules could be counted accurately. Specific primers in the conserved constant-segment region were used to synthesize first-strand cDNA for TCR alpha and beta chains. To control for contamination, every cDNA library was double barcoded, receiving both a SMART-Mk sample barcode and Illumina barcodes. TruSeq adapter sequences, together with Illumina sample barcodes, were added in two successive PCR steps. The TCR alpha and beta cDNA libraries were sequenced on the Illumina HiSeq platform using custom primers. Per the authors' processing: Unique molecular identifiers were extracted from raw reads with MiGEC, and CDR3 positions were determined with MiXCR. For each individual, recombination models were inferred using an EM algorithm with the repgenHMM and IGoR tools. The analysis of shared clonotypes was done with the tcR package in R, with sharing normalized by the product of cloneset sizes. Out-of-frame nonproductive sequences were analyzed to study raw recombination free of thymic and clonal selection effects. TCRdb cleaned the public reads at Q25 with fastp, built clones with MiXCR and kept in-frame beta chains. Rows are combined by CDR3 protein, so each entry shows the most common genes and DNA. TCRdb assigned the V and J calls; the authors' analysis was not used. Recorded for this sample are under 1 million distinct CDR3 sequences; 10% to 15% of them occurred a single time. The ten largest clones take up about 1.5% of the sample.

All donors were healthy Caucasians. The twin cohort comprised three pairs of female monozygotic twins, all aged roughly 18 to 30 years. RNA for TCR libraries was isolated from peripheral blood mononuclear cells. Trimming costs V 7 bases and J 6 bases, and their ends lie 19 bases apart. The CDR3 measures 15 amino acids from cysteine to phenylalanine. CDR3 DNA is the only sequence kept; it has 45 bases, read in frame from the first base. According to the germline V gene, CDR1 reads MGHRA and CDR2 reads YSYEKL. This same sample was also part of a study on yellow fever vaccine responses in identical twins. The second source states: According to the authors, the vaccine-induced T cell response in identical twins seemed to be partly convergent and partly specific to each individual. Focusing on identical twins, the study followed the T cell clones that responded to the vaccine, and did so with precision.

The chain links TRBV4-1 with TRBJ1-5; a tentative D match to TRBD1 spans 6 bases. This sequence originates from a woman aged 18-29 years in good health. The sequenced sample consisted of PBMCs. Here the CDR3 is given as CASTPRGGASQPQHF. The nucleotides read TGCGCCAGCACCCCACGGGGGGGGGCAAGTCAGCCCCAGCATTTT.